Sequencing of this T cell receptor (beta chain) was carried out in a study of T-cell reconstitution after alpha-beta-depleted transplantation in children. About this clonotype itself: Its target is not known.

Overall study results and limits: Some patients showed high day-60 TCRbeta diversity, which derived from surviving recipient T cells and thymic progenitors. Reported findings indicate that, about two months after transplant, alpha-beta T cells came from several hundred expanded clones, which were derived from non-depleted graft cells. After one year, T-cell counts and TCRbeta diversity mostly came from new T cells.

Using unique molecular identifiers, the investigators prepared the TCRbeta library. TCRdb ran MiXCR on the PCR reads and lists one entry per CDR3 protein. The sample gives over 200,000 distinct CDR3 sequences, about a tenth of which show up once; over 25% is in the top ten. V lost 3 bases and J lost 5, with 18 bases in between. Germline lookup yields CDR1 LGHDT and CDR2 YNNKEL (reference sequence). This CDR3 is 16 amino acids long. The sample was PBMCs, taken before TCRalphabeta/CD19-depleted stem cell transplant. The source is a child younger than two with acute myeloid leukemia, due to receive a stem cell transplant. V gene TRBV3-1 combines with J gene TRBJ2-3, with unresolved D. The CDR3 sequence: CASSHFDGPTGDTQYF. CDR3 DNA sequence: TGTGCCAGCAGCCATTTTGATGGGCCCACCGGAGATACGCAGTATTTT.